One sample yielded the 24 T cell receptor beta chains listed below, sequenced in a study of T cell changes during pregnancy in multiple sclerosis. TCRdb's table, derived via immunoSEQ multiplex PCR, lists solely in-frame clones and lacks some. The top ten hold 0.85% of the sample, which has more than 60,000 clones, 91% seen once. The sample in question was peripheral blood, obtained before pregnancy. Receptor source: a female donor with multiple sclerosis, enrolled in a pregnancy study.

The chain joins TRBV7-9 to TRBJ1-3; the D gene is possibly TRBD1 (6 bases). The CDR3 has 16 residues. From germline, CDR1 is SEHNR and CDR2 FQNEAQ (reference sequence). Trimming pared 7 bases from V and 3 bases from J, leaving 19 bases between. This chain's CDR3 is CASISDGQQHGNTIYF. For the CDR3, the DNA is TGTGCCAGCATCAGTGATGGACAGCAACATGGAAACACCATATATTTT. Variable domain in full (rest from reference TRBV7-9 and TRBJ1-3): DTGVSQNPRHKITKRGQNVTFRCDPISEHNRLYWYRQTLGQGPEFLTYFQNEAQLEKSRLLSDRFSAERPKGSFSTLEIQRTEQGDSAMYLCASISDGQQHGNTIYFGEGSWLTVV.

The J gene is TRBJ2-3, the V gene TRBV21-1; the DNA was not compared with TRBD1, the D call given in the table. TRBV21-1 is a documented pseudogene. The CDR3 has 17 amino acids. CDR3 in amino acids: CASSKQEPHRAADTQYF. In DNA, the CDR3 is TGTGCCAGCAGCAAACAGGAACCTCACAGGGCCGCAGATACGCAGTATTTT.

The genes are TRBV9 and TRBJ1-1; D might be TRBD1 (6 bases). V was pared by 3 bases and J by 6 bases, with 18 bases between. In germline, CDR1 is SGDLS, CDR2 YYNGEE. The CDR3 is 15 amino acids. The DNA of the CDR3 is TGTGCCAGCAGCGCACTACAGGGCTTTGTCTCTGAAGCTTTCTTT. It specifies CASSALQGFVSEAFF. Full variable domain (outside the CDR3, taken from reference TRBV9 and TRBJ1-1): DSGVTQTPKHLITATGQRVTLRCSPRSGDLSVYWYQQSLDQGLQFLIQYYNGEERAKGNILERFSAQQFPDLHSELNLSSLELGDSALYFCASSALQGFVSEAFFGQGTRLTVV.

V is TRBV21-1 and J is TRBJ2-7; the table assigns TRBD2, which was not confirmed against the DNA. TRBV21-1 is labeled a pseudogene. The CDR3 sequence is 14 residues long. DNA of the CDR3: TGTGCCAGCAGCATGGGACTAGAGAAGGCCGAGCAGTACTTC. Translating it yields CASSMGLEKAEQYF.

The CDR3 here is CASSGGQGDNQPQHF. The CDR3 bases are TGTGCCAGCAGCGGGGGACAGGGGGACAATCAGCCCCAGCATTTT. The chain recombines TRBV9 with TRBJ1-5; 11 bases agree with TRBD1. This CDR3 region has 15 residues. V dropped 3 bases and J dropped 3; count of bases not matched to a gene: 2. CDR1 and CDR2 from the germline V gene are SGDLS and YYNGEE.

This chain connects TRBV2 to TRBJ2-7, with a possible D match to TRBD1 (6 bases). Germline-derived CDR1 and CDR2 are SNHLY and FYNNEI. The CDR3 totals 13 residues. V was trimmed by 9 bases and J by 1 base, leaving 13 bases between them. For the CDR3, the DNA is TGTGCCAGTGCGACAGGACCTTCCTACGAGCAGTACTTC. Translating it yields CASATGPSYEQYF.

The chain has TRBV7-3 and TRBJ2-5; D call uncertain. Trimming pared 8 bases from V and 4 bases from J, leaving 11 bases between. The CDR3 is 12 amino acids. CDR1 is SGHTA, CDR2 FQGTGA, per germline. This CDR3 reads CASQKRRETQYF. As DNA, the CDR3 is TGTGCCAGCCAAAAGAGGAGAGAGACCCAGTACTTC. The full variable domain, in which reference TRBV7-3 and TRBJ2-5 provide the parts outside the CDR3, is GAGVSQTPSNKVTEKGKYVELRCDPISGHTALYWYRQSLGQGPEFLIYFQGTGAADDSGLPNDRFFAVRPEGSVSTLKIQRTERGDSAVYLCASQKRRETQYFGPGTRLLVL.

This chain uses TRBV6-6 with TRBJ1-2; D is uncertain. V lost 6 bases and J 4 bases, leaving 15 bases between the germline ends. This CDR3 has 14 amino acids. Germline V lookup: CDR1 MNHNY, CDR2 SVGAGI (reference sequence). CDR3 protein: CASSRRSSSYGYTF. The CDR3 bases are TGTGCCAGCAGCCGGAGGAGCAGTAGCTATGGCTACACCTTC.

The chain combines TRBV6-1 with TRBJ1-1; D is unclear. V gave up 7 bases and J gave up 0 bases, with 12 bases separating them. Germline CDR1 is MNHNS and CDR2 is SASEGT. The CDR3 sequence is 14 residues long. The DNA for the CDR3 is TGTGCCAGCAACCCATCAGGAATGAACACTGAAGCTTTCTTT. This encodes CASNPSGMNTEAFF.

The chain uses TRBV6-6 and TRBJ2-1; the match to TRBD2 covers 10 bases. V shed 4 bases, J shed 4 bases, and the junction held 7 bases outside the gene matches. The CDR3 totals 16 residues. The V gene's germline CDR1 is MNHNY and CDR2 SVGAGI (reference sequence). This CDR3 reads CASSSSTSGAYNEQFF. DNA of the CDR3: TGTGCCAGCAGTTCCTCCACTAGCGGGGCATACAATGAGCAGTTCTTC.

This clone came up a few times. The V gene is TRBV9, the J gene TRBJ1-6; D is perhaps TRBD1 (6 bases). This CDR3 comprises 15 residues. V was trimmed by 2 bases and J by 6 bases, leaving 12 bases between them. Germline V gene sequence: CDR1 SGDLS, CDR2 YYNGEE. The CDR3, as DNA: TGTGCCAGCAGCGTTGCCGACAGGCCTAATTCACCCCTCCACTTT. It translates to CASSVADRPNSPLHF.

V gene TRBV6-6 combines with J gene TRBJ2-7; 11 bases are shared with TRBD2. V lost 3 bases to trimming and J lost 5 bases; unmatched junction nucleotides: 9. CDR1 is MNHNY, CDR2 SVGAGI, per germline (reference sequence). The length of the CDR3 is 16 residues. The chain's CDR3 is CASSYTGSGGVNEQYF. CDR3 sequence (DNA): TGTGCCAGCAGTTATACAGGTAGCGGGGGGGTGAACGAGCAGTACTTC.

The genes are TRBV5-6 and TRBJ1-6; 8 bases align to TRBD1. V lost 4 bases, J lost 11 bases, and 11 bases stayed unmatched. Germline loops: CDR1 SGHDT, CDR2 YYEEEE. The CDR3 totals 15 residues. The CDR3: CASSLVGRGLTPLHF. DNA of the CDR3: TGTGCCAGCAGCCTGGTGGGCAGGGGGCTGACACCCCTCCACTTT.

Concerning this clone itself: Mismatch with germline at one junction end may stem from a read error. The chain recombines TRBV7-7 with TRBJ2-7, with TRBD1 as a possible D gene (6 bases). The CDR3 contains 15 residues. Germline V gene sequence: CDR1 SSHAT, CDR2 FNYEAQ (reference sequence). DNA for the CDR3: TGTGCTAGCAGCCCGGGACAAAAAAACCCCCACGAGCAGTACTTC. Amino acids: CASSPGQKNPHEQYF.

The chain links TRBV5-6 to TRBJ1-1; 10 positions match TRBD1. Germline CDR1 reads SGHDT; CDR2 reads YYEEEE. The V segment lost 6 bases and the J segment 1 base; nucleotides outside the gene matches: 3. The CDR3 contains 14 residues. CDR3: CASTRDRGNTEAFF. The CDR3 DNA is TGTGCCAGCACCCGGGACAGGGGGAACACTGAAGCTTTCTTT.

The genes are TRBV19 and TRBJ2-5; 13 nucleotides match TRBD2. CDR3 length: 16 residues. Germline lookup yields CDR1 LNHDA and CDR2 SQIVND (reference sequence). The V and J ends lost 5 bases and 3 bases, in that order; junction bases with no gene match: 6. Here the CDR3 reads CASSPGLAGPEETQYF. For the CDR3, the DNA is TGTGCCAGTAGTCCGGGACTAGCGGGGCCTGAAGAGACCCAGTACTTC.

The CDR3 nucleotides read TGTGCCAGCAGCCTGGGACAACATAGCAATCAGCCCCAGCATTTT. Its protein is CASSLGQHSNQPQHF. This sequence joins TRBV5-5 and TRBJ1-5; perhaps TRBD1 as D (6 bases). The CDR3 extends over 15 amino acids. CDR1 and CDR2 (germline): SGHKS, YYEKEE (reference sequence). Deletions cut 4 bases from V and 0 bases from J, with 11 bases between.

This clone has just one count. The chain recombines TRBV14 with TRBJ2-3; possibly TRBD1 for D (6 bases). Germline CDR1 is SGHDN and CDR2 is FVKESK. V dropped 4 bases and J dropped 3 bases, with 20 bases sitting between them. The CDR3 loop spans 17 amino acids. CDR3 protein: CASSRSGLGGTTDTQYF. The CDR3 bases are TGTGCCAGCAGCCGCTCGGGCCTCGGTGGGACAACAGATACGCAGTATTTT.

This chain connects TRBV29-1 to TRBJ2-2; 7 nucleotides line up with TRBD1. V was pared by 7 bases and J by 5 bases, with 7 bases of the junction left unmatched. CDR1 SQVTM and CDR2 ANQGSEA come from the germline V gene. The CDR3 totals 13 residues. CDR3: CSAETGRTGELFF. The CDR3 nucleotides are TGCAGCGCAGAGACAGGGCGTACCGGGGAGCTGTTTTTT.

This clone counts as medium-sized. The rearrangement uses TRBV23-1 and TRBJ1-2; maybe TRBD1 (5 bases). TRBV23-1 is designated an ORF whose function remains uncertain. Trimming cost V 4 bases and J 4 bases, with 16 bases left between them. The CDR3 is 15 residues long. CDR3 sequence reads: CASSRGRVMSYGYTF. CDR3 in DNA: TGCGCCAGCAGTCGGGGCCGAGTTATGAGCTATGGCTACACCTTC.

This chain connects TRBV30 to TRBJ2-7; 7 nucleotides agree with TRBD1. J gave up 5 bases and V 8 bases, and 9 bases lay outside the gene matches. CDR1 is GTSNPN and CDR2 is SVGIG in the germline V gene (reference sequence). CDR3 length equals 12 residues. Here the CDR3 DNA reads TGTGCCGGTGGCAAGACAGGGAACGAGCAGTACTTC. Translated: CAGGKTGNEQYF.

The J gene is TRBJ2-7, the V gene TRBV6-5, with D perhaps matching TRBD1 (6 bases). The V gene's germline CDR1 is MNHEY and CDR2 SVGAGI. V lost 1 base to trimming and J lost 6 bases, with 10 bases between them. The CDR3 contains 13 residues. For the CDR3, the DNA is TGTGCCAGCAGTTACTATCAGGGGAGCGAGCAGTACTTC. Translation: CASSYYQGSEQYF.

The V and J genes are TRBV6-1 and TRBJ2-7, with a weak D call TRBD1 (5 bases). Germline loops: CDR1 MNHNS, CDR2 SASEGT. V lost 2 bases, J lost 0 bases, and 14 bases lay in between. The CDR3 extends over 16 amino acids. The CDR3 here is CASSELTGPSSYEQYF. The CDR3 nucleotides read TGTGCCAGCAGTGAACTTACAGGTCCTAGCTCCTACGAGCAGTACTTC.

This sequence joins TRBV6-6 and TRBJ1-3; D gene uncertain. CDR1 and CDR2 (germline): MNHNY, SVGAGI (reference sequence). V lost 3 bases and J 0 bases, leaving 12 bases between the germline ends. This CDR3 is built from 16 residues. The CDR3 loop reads CASSYGQPLSGNTIYF. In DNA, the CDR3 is TGTGCCAGCAGTTATGGGCAGCCGCTCTCTGGAAACACCATATATTTT.